This TCR beta chain derives from a study of beta chain features in type 1 diabetes. What was sequenced were expressed TCRB transcripts, since all of the isolated RNA had been reverse transcribed. Produced via immunoSEQ multiplex PCR; TCRdb's table is partial and in-frame only. The table lists about 930,000 clones, about 17% of them singletons. The CDR3 loop spans 19 amino acids. In germline, CDR1 is SEHNR, CDR2 FQNEAQ (reference sequence). V shed 4 bases and J shed 4 bases, with 25 bases lying between them. Each donor gave one heparinised blood draw averaging around 120 mL. By way of CD45RO/CCR7/CD25/CD127/CD95/CD27, the CD4+ regulatory, stem cell-like memory, central memory and naive cells were sorted. Purity above 95% was achieved in all sorted populations. This clone was counted a few times. Its antigen is currently unknown. Overall study findings and caveats: Shorter TCRB CDR3s, moderately but significantly so, were found in Type 1 diabetes patients in all four CD4+ subsets.

This TCR was recovered from a woman younger than 30 in good health. The V call is TRBV7-9, the J call TRBJ2-2, with TRBD2 as a possible D gene (6 bases). Sequenced: naive CD4+ T cells from blood. The CDR3 coding sequence is TGTGCCAGCAGCTCCCGCCGGGGTTCGGGGGTGGACCTCACCGGGGAGCTGTTTTTT. This sequence encodes CASSSRRGSGVDLTGELFF.